This passage covers 10 T cell receptor beta chains from one sample sequenced in a study of T-cell memory formation after mild COVID-19. One entry per CDR3 protein results from TCRdb running MiXCR on the 5' RACE reads. This sample has under 450,000 distinct CDR3 sequences, with roughly a quarter found just once. The sequencing input was PBMCs or a T cell subset sorted from them (not recorded which). Receptor source: an adult woman who had mild COVID-19 (a few samples of this study predate the infection). Cell type and time point are not known.

In this sample, this clonotype turned up a few times. The chain couples TRBV5-1 to TRBJ2-1; 11 nucleotides agree with TRBD2. Looked up from germline, CDR1 is SGHRS and CDR2 is YFSETQ. V gave up 4 bases and J gave up 7 bases; unmatched junction bases: 13. The CDR3 length is 17 residues. As DNA, the CDR3 is TGCGCCAGCAGCCCGAGAGTACTAGCGGGAGTAGGTAATGAGCAGTTCTTC. Translating it yields CASSPRVLAGVGNEQFF.

J is TRBJ2-3 and V is TRBV27; D may be TRBD1 (6 bases). There are 15 residues in the CDR3. Trimming shortened V by 6 bases and J by 1 base, and 14 bases separated the two germline ends. Germline V gene data show CDR1 as MNHEY and CDR2 as SMNVEV (reference sequence). DNA of the CDR3: TGTGCCAGCAGGACAGGCATAAGGGGCACAGATACGCAGTATTTT. This sequence encodes CASRTGIRGTDTQYF.

The chain recombines TRBV5-1 with TRBJ2-2; 8 bases fit TRBD1. Germline CDR1 reads SGHRS; CDR2 reads YFSETQ. Unmatched junction bases numbered 7, after V lost 0 bases and J lost 6 bases. The CDR3 length is 16 residues. The DNA for the CDR3 is TGCGCCAGCAGCTTGGGGCCAGGGGGCATCGCCGGGGAGCTGTTTTTT. Translation gives CASSLGPGGIAGELFF. Variable domain in full (rest from reference TRBV5-1 and TRBJ2-2): KAGVTQTPRYLIKTRGQQVTLSCSPISGHRSVSWYQQTPGQGLQFLFEYFSETQRNKGNFPGRFSGRQFSNSRSEMNVSTLELGDSALYLCASSLGPGGIAGELFFGEGSRLTVL.

This clonotype was observed a handful of times. V gene TRBV5-4 combines with J gene TRBJ2-5; no clear D. CDR1 is SGHNT, CDR2 YYREEE, per germline (reference sequence). The CDR3 runs to 13 residues. The V end was cut by 3 bases, the J end by 0 bases, with 6 bases between. The CDR3 bases are TGTGCCAGCAGCTCGAGATACCAAGAGACCCAGTACTTC. Its protein product is CASSSRYQETQYF.

The chain is built from TRBV6-5 and TRBJ2-7, with 7 bases lining up with TRBD1. The CDR3 spans 14 residues. The germline CDR1 and CDR2 sequences are MNHEY and SVGAGI. V was clipped by 6 bases and J by 4 bases; unmatched bases: 9. The CDR3 protein is CASSKSGTDYEQYF. The CDR3 region has the DNA TGTGCCAGCAGCAAATCCGGGACAGATTACGAGCAGTACTTC.

This chain links TRBV25-1 with TRBJ2-1, with TRBD1 matching over 7 bases. The CDR3 has 13 residues. Germline-derived CDR1 and CDR2 are MGHDK and SYGVNS. The V segment lost 3 bases and the J segment 6 bases; nucleotides outside the gene matches: 2. The CDR3 sequence is CASSEGQLNEQFF. The CDR3 coding sequence is TGTGCCAGCAGTGAGGGACAGCTCAATGAGCAGTTCTTC.

The chain recombines TRBV5-1 with TRBJ1-6; maybe TRBD1 (5 bases). The CDR3 has 14 residues. Germline values: CDR1 SGHRS, CDR2 YFSETQ. V was clipped by 0 bases and J by 9 bases, with 10 bases between them. The chain's CDR3 is CASSLVLGGSPLHF. The CDR3 DNA is TGCGCCAGCAGCTTGGTACTGGGGGGTTCACCCCTCCACTTT.

V is TRBV30 and J is TRBJ2-7; maybe TRBD1 (6 bases). The CDR3 covers 13 residues. Trimming stripped 1 base from V and 5 bases from J, with 12 bases between. Germline CDR1 reads GTSNPN; CDR2 reads SVGIG (reference sequence). CDR3 region: CAWSALGQHEQYF. In DNA, the CDR3 is TGTGCCTGGAGTGCTCTAGGACAGCACGAGCAGTACTTC.

This chain joins TRBV20-1 and TRBJ1-1; weak D call: TRBD1 (5 bases). This CDR3 region has 15 residues. Per the germline V gene, CDR1 is DFQATT and CDR2 is SNEGSKA (reference sequence). Trimming removed 0 bases at V and 0 bases at J, with 11 bases between. CDR3 in DNA: TGCAGTGCTAGAGATCGGGCCAGGGTGAACACTGAAGCTTTCTTT. Translated, it gives CSARDRARVNTEAFF.

J is TRBJ2-3 and V is TRBV7-3; 11 nucleotides align to TRBD1. The trim removed 5 bases at V and 2 bases at J, leaving 12 bases unmatched. From germline, CDR1 is SGHTA and CDR2 FQGTGA. The CDR3 totals 18 residues. This chain's CDR3 is CASSTRTGGSGITDTQYF. CDR3 coding DNA: TGTGCCAGCAGCACTAGGACAGGGGGCTCAGGAATCACAGATACGCAGTATTTT.